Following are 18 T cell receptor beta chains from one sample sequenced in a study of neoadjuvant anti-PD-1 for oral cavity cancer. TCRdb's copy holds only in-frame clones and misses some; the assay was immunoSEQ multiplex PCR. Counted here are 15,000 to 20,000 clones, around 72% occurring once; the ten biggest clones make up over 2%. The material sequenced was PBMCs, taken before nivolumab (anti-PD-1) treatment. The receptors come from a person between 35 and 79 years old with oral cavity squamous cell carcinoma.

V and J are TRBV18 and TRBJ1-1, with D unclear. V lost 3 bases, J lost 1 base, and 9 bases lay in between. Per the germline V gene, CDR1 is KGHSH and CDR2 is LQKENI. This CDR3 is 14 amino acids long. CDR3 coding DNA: TGTGCCAGCTCACCGCTGGAGGGGAACACTGAAGCTTTCTTT. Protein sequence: CASSPLEGNTEAFF.

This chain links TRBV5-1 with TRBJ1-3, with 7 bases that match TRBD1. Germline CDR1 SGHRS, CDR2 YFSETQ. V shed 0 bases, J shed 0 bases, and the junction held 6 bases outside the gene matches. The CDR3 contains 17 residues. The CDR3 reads CASSLGGTDYSGNTIYF. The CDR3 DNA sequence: TGCGCCAGCAGCTTGGGAGGGACAGATTACTCTGGAAACACCATATATTTT.

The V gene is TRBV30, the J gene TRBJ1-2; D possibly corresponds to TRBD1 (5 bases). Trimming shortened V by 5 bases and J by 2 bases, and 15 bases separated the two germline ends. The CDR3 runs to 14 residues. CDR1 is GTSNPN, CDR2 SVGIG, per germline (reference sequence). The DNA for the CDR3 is TGTGCCTGGGACCCGGGACGATCAAACTATGGCTACACCTTC. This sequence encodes CAWDPGRSNYGYTF.

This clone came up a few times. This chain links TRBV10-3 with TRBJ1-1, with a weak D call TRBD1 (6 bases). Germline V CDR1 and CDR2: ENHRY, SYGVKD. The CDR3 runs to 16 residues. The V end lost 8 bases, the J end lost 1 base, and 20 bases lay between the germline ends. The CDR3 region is CAIQERQAAGNTEAFF. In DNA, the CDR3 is TGTGCCATCCAGGAACGACAGGCCGCTGGGAACACTGAAGCTTTCTTT.

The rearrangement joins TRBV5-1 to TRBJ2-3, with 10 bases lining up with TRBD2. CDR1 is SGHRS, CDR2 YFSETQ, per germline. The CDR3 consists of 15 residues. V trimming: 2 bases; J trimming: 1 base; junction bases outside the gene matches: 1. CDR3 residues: CASSFTSGGTDTQYF. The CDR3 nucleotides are TGCGCCAGCAGCTTTACTAGCGGGGGCACAGATACGCAGTATTTT.

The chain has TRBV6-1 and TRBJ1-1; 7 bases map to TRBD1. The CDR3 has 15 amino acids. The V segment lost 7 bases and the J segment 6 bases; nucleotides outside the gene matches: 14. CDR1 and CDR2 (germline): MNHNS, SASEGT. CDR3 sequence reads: CASTDRDSLSPEAFF. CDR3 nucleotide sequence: TGTGCCAGCACAGACAGGGACAGTCTCTCACCTGAAGCTTTCTTT.

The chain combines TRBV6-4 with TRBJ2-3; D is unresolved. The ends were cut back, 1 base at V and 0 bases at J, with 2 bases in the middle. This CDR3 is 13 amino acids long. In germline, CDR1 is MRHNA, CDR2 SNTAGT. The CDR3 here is CASSDLSTDTQYF. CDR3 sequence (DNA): TGTGCCAGCAGTGACTTAAGCACAGATACGCAGTATTTT.

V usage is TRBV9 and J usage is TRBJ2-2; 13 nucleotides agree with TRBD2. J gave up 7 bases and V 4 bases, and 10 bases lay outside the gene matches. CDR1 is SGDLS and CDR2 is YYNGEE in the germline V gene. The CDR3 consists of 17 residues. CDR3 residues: CASSLLGLAGRVGELFF. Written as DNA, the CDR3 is TGTGCCAGCAGCCTTTTGGGACTAGCGGGACGCGTCGGGGAGCTGTTTTTT.

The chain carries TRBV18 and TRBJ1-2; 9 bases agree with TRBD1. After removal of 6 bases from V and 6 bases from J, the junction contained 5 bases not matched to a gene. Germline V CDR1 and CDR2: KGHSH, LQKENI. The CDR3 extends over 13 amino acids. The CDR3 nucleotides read TGTGCCAGCTCTACAGGGGGCGATAATGGCTACACCTTC. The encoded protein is CASSTGGDNGYTF.

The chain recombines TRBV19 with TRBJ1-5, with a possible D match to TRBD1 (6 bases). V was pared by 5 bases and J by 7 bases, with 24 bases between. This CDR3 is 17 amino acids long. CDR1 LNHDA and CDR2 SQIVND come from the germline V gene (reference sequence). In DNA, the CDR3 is TGTGCCAGTAGTGTCTCCGGGATCAGAGAGAGGGGGCAGCCCCAGCATTTT. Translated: CASSVSGIRERGQPQHF.

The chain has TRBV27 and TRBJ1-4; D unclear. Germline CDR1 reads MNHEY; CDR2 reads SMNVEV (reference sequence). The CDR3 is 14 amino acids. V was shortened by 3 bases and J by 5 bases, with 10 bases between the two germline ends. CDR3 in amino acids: CASSFNQRNEKLFF. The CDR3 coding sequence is TGTGCCAGCAGTTTTAACCAGAGGAATGAAAAACTGTTTTTT. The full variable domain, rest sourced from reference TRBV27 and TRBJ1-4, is EAQVTQNPRYLITVTGKKLTVTCSQNMNHEYMSWYRQDPGLGLRQIYYSMNVEVTDKGDVPEGYKVSRKEKRNFPLILESPSPNQTSLYFCASSFNQRNEKLFFGSGTQLSVL.

The CDR3 nucleotides read TGCGCCAGCAGCTTGGCGGGACAGAAGTATAATTCACCCCTCCACTTT. Translation: CASSLAGQKYNSPLHF. The chain uses TRBV5-1 and TRBJ1-6, with 7 nucleotides matching TRBD1. Germline V gene lookup returns CDR1 SGHRS and CDR2 YFSETQ. With 0 bases clipped from V and 4 bases from J, the junction kept 4 bases outside the gene matches. The CDR3 sequence is 16 residues long. The full variable domain, its missing parts supplied by reference TRBV5-1 and TRBJ1-6, is KAGVTQTPRYLIKTRGQQVTLSCSPISGHRSVSWYQQTPGQGLQFLFEYFSETQRNKGNFPGRFSGRQFSNSRSEMNVSTLELGDSALYLCASSLAGQKYNSPLHFGNGTRLTVT.

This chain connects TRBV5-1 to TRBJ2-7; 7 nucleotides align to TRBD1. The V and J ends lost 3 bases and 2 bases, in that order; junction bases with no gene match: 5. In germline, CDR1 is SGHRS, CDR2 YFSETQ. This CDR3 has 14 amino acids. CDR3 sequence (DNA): TGCGCCAGCAGCTCGGGACAGCCACCCTACGAGCAGTACTTC. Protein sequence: CASSSGQPPYEQYF. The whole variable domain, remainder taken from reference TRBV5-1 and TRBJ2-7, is KAGVTQTPRYLIKTRGQQVTLSCSPISGHRSVSWYQQTPGQGLQFLFEYFSETQRNKGNFPGRFSGRQFSNSRSEMNVSTLELGDSALYLCASSSGQPPYEQYFGPGTRLTVT.

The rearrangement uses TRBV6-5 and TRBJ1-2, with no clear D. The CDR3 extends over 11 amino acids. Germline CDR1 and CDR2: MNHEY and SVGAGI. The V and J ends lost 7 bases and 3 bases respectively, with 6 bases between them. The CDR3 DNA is TGTGCCAGCACCGGGCACTATGGCTACACCTTC. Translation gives CASTGHYGYTF.

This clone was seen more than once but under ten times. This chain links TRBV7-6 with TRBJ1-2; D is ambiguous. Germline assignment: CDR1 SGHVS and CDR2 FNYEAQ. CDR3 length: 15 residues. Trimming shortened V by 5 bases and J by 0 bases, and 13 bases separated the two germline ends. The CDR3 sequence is CASSAGSAPNYGYTF. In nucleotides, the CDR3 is TGTGCCAGCAGCGCCGGCTCAGCCCCTAACTATGGCTACACCTTC.

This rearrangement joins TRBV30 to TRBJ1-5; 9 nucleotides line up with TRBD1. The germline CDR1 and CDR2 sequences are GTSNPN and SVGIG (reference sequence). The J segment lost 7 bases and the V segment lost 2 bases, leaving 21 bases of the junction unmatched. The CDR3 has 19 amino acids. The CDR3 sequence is CAWSPDRTGELWGDQPQHF. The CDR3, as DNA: TGTGCCTGGAGTCCGGACCGGACAGGGGAGCTATGGGGGGACCAGCCCCAGCATTTT.

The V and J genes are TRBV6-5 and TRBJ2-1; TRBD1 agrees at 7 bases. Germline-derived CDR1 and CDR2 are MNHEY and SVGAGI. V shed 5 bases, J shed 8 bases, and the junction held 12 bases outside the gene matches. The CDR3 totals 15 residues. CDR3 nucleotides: TGTGCCAGCAGTCAAAAACAGGGGTATGGGGATGAGCAGTTCTTC. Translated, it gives CASSQKQGYGDEQFF.

For the CDR3, the DNA is TGTGCCAGCCGGGGGGGACTAGCGGCCTACGAGCAGTACTTC. It encodes CASRGGLAAYEQYF. The chain links TRBV25-1 to TRBJ2-7; 11 bases are shared with TRBD2. Germline lookup yields CDR1 MGHDK and CDR2 SYGVNS. Losses at the gene ends were 8 bases for V and 2 bases for J; bases not matched to a gene: 5. The CDR3 has 14 residues.